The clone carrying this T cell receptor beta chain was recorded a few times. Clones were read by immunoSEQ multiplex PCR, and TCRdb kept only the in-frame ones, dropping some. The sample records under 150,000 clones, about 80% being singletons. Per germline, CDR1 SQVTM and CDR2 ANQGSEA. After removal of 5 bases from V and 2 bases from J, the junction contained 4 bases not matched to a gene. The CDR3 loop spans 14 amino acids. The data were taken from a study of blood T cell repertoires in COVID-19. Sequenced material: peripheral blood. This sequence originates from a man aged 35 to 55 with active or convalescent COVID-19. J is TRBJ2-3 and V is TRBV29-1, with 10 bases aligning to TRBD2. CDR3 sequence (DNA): TGCAGCGTTCCCCTAGCGGGGGTCACAGATACGCAGTATTTT. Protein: CSVPLAGVTDTQYF.